The rows below give T cell receptor beta chains drawn from one sample of a study of radiotherapy plus CTLA-4 blockade in lung cancer. Measured with immunoSEQ multiplex PCR; TCRdb has only the in-frame clones, and not every one. The sample yields some 35,000 clones, approximately 85% seen once. This specimen consisted of peripheral blood, obtained from a patient treated with radiotherapy plus ipilimumab. The receptors shown here come from a human donor with non-small cell lung cancer who had stable disease on radiotherapy plus ipilimumab. CDR3s leave out the opening cysteine and the closing phenylalanine or tryptophan. Each record gives: V gene, J gene, clone size, CDR3 protein. Some rows have no size entry. The others give once, few or many, or a class for an expanded clone.

TRBV15	TRBJ2-2	NA	ATSSERDTGELF
TRBV9	TRBJ2-1	NA	ASSALAGEGNEQF
TRBV6-1	TRBJ2-1	NA	ASSLEADSYNEQF
TRBV5-1	TRBJ1-2	NA	ASSLGQGNGYT
TRBV6-5	TRBJ2-1	NA	ASSYSGGSGSNEQF
TRBV18	TRBJ2-1	NA	ASSLTGGLAAYNEQF
TRBV4-3	TRBJ2-1	NA	ASSQDIRTSGYNEQF
TRBV4-3	TRBJ1-6	NA	ASSQVRGQGNNSPLH
TRBV9	TRBJ2-3	few	ASSPQAYTDTQY
TRBV20-1	TRBJ2-1	NA	SPHWNEQF
TRBV11-2	TRBJ1-3	once	ASSLRGARGNTIY
TRBV28	TRBJ2-7	NA	ASSLGLAGVGSYEQY
TRBV28	TRBJ1-3	NA	ASSRSLSRDRETGNTIY
TRBV15	TRBJ1-3	NA	ATSRDGDSGNTIY
TRBV19	TRBJ1-3	NA	ASSQYSGNTIY
TRBV5-1	TRBJ2-1	once	ASSLGLADEQF
TRBV6-1	TRBJ2-3	NA	ASSDLAGKPDTQY
TRBV18	TRBJ1-5	NA	ASSPGASNQPQH
TRBV30	TRBJ1-6	NA	AWGRDYDSPLH
TRBV7-6	TRBJ2-7	NA	ASSSGPGQNYEQY
TRBV18	NA	NA	ASSPAQGAMYEQY
TRBV2	TRBJ1-5	NA	ASTRRGTGDQPQH
TRBV21-1	TRBJ1-3	NA	ASSKGPGHVY
TRBV7-3	TRBJ2-1	NA	ASSLTGADEQF
TRBV27	TRBJ2-5	NA	ASSRGQGQETQY
TRBV30	TRBJ2-4	NA	AWTLSGRATNIQY
TRBV9	TRBJ2-5	NA	ASSATGRGTQY
TRBV4-2	TRBJ2-7	NA	ASSQPPVYEQY
TRBV6-4	TRBJ2-7	NA	ASSETAGSYEQY
TRBV2	TRBJ2-7	few	ASRVLADEQY
TRBV5-1	TRBJ1-1	few	ASSLMVAPNTEAF
TRBV27	TRBJ1-5	NA	ASSFGTVGNQPQH
TRBV27	TRBJ2-1	NA	ASSLAGGPPSDEQF
TRBV7-3	TRBJ2-2	NA	ASSSGSGLAAGELF
TRBV5-6	TRBJ1-5	NA	ASSLGQGRSQPQH
TRBV2	TRBJ1-1	NA	ASMPVPNTEAF
TRBV5-4	TRBJ1-2	NA	ASSSVRGPGYT
TRBV7-3	TRBJ2-7	NA	ASSRQTGAVDEQY
TRBV28	TRBJ2-1	NA	ASSHGAAEQF
TRBV28	TRBJ1-6	NA	ASSFGGHYNSPLH
TRBV7-9	TRBJ1-2	NA	ASSLASDSPKRSYGYT
TRBV27	NA	NA	ASSPGTSGHEQY
TRBV28	TRBJ1-2	NA	ASGQFNYGYT
TRBV5-6	TRBJ1-2	NA	ASSMGQPWDYGYT
TRBV5-1	TRBJ2-1	NA	ASSLRRTSGSLPGSYNEQF
TRBV5-1	TRBJ2-7	NA	ASSSGGRTYEQY
TRBV28	TRBJ2-1	NA	ASSLSGRGSYNEQF